A selection of T cell receptor beta chains follows, all from one sample in a study of identical twins. MiXCR, applied by TCRdb to the 5' RACE reads, yields one record per CDR3 protein. The sample has over 600,000 distinct CDR3 sequences; 20% to 25% are singletons. The same sample was also studied in work on T cells expressing NK-cell markers.

The sequenced sample was PBMCs. All receptors derive from a woman aged 18-35 years in good health. Both conserved end residues are part of each CDR3. Fields, in order: J gene, V gene, D gene, clone size, CDR3 DNA, CDR3 protein. A D gene is named only where the DNA matches it firmly. A row's size may be missing; if present it is once, few, many or a size class.

TRBJ2-7 TRBV20-1 . . TGCAGTGCTGCACAGGGCCAGCAGTACTTC CSAAQGQQYF
TRBJ2-7 TRBV10-3 . few TGTGCCATCAGTGAGTCTGCCTTCGAGCAGTACTTC CAISESAFEQYF
TRBJ2-7 TRBV20-1 TRBD2 . TGCAGTGCTAGCAGTCGACTAGCGCCCTACGAGCAGTACTTC CSASSRLAPYEQYF
TRBJ2-7 TRBV20-1 . few TGCAGTGCTAGAGATACCCGCGGGTCCCCGAAGGAGCAGTACTTC CSARDTRGSPKEQYF
TRBJ2-7 TRBV7-2 TRBD2 . TGTGCCAGCAGCTTTGGCTCCGGGACTAGCGGCTACGAGCAGTACTTC CASSFGSGTSGYEQYF
TRBJ2-3 TRBV12-3/TRBV12-4 . many TGTGCCAGCAGTTTTTGGATCCCTCGGGGAGATACGCAGTATTTT CASSFWIPRGDTQYF
TRBJ2-3 TRBV10-3 TRBD2 many TGTGCCATCAGGTCACTAGCGGGGGGGCCAGATACGCAGTATTTT CAIRSLAGGPDTQYF
TRBJ2-7 TRBV20-1 . few TGCAGTGCTAGGGCCGGGACTGAGTACGAGCAGTACTTC CSARAGTEYEQYF
TRBJ2-7 TRBV30 . once TGTGCCTGGAGTGGGAAGGACAGCTACGAGCAGTACTTC CAWSGKDSYEQYF
TRBJ2-7 TRBV6-1 TRBD2 few TGTGCCAGCAGTCCCCTCGTACTAGCGGGAGGTAACGAGCAGTACTTC CASSPLVLAGGNEQYF
TRBJ2-3 TRBV29-1 . few TGCAGCGTTGCTACGGGGGGCGCCAGCACAGATACGCAGTATTTT CSVATGGASTDTQYF
TRBJ1-6 TRBV20-1 TRBD1 many TGCAGTGTACGGGACAGATATTCACCCCTCCACTTT CSVRDRYSPLHF
TRBJ1-1 TRBV7-9 TRBD1 . TGTGCCAGCAGCCCCTTCACAGGGGGACGGGACACTGAAGCTTTCTTT CASSPFTGGRDTEAFF
TRBJ2-2 TRBV5-6 TRBD2 . TGTGCCAGCAGCGAAGGACTAGCGGTAAACACCGGGGAGCTGTTTTTT CASSEGLAVNTGELFF
TRBJ1-6 TRBV6-1 TRBD1 once TGTGCCAGCAGTATGAGCGGGACAGTTAATAATTCACCCCTCCACTTT CASSMSGTVNNSPLHF
TRBJ2-2 TRBV9 . . TGTGCCAGCAGCGACCCAAGCGAGGGAGATGACACCGGGGAGCTGTTTTTT CASSDPSEGDDTGELFF
TRBJ2-3 TRBV20-1 TRBD2 few TGCAGTGCTGGAGTACTAGCGGGGGGCAATACGCAGTATTTT CSAGVLAGGNTQYF
TRBJ1-1 TRBV10-3 TRBD1 many TGTGCCACCGCAGGAGGGACAGGGGAAATGAACACTGAAGCTTTCTTT CATAGGTGEMNTEAFF
TRBJ1-1 TRBV4-3 TRBD1 . TGCGCCAGCAGCCAAGTGGCGTTCGCGGGACAGAGGAACACTGAAGCTTTCTTT CASSQVAFAGQRNTEAFF
TRBJ1-2 TRBV10-2 . many TGCGCCAGCAGTGATGCCTCTGGCTACACCTTC CASSDASGYTF
TRBJ2-2 TRBV29-1 . . TGCAGCGCCGACACCCTAAACACCGGGGAGCTGTTTTTT CSADTLNTGELFF
TRBJ2-5 TRBV20-1 TRBD2 . TGCAGTGCTAAGCCAGCGGGGGAGATAGGAGAGACCCAGTACTTC CSAKPAGEIGETQYF
TRBJ2-1 TRBV6-2/TRBV6-3 TRBD2 . TGTGCCAGCAGTCCCCGGACTAGCGGAACCAACAATGAGCAGTTCTTC CASSPRTSGTNNEQFF
TRBJ2-3 TRBV7-2 TRBD2 few TGTGCCAGCAGCTTAGCAGGCCTAGCGGGAGGGGGAGATACGCAGTATTTT CASSLAGLAGGGDTQYF
TRBJ2-1 TRBV7-2 TRBD2 . TGTGCCAGCAGCTTCGCCCCCCGTGGAGCGGGGGGCAATGAGCAGTTCTTC CASSFAPRGAGGNEQFF
TRBJ1-2 TRBV5-8 . few TGTGCCAGCAGTCCCAGGGGCAGGGGAAAGGTCTATGGCTACACCTTC CASSPRGRGKVYGYTF
TRBJ2-7 TRBV29-1 . . TGCAGCGTTTTTACGTATGGTGGTACAGTCGAGCAGTACTTC CSVFTYGGTVEQYF
TRBJ2-6 TRBV6-1 . . TGTGCCAGCAGCGATCCTGACAGGTCCGGAGGGGCCAACGTCCTGACTTTC CASSDPDRSGGANVLTF
TRBJ2-3 TRBV28 . . TGTGCCAGCAGTTTAAACTCCCCTGGGGGTACGCAGTATTTT CASSLNSPGGTQYF
TRBJ2-7 TRBV20-1 . few TGCAGTCTACGCCGGACCGCCCTTGGTGAGCAGTACTTC CSLRRTALGEQYF
TRBJ2-7 TRBV15 TRBD1 . TGTGCCACCTGGGGGACAGGGGTATACGAGCAGTACTTC CATWGTGVYEQYF
TRBJ2-7 TRBV12-3/TRBV12-4 TRBD1 . TGTGCCAGCTCAGGGTCGGGACAGTTGTCCTACGAGCAGTACTTC CASSGSGQLSYEQYF
TRBJ1-5 TRBV12-3/TRBV12-4 . many TGTGCCAGCAGTCCACCGACAGGTCAGCCCCAGCATTTT CASSPPTGQPQHF
TRBJ2-7 TRBV12-3/TRBV12-4 . many TGTGCCAGCAGCGGACGCGACGAGCAGTACTTC CASSGRDEQYF
TRBJ2-5 TRBV6-1 TRBD2 . TGTGCCAGCAGCCGGGGACTAGCGGGAGCGGGTCAGTACTTC CASSRGLAGAGQYF
TRBJ1-1 TRBV6-1 . . TGTGCCAGGCCGGGTTTGTGGGGGGGCACTGAAGCTTTCTTT CARPGLWGGTEAFF
TRBJ2-2 TRBV20-1 . . TGCAGTGCTTTTACAGGGATCACCGGGGAGCTGTTTTTT CSAFTGITGELFF
TRBJ2-7 TRBV5-1 TRBD1 few TGCGCCAGCAGCTTAGGACAGGCGGAATACGAGCAGTACTTC CASSLGQAEYEQYF
TRBJ2-1 TRBV15 . . TGTGCCACCAGCAGAGAGGTGGGCAGCCTCGATGAGCAGTTCTTC CATSREVGSLDEQFF
TRBJ2-2 TRBV20-1 . . TGCAGTGCTAGCTATACAGGGAACACCGGGGAGCTGTTTTTT CSASYTGNTGELFF
TRBJ2-5 TRBV30 . . TGTGCCTGGACAGGCAGCCAAGAGACCCAGTACTTC CAWTGSQETQYF
TRBJ2-7 TRBV20-1 . . TGCAGTGCTAGAGGCAACTTACGGGGCGCTGTCTCCTACGAGCAGTACTTC CSARGNLRGAVSYEQYF
TRBJ1-5 TRBV12-3/TRBV12-4 . . TGTGCCAGCAGTTTAGCCGATAGCAATCAGCCCCAGCATTTT CASSLADSNQPQHF
TRBJ2-7 TRBV29-1 TRBD2 many TGCAGCGTTCGCGGGAGTGTACCCGAGCAGTACTTC CSVRGSVPEQYF
TRBJ2-1 TRBV20-1 . few TGCAGTGCTAGAGACTCCGGGTTGGAGGCCTACAATGAGCAGTTCTTC CSARDSGLEAYNEQFF
TRBJ2-2 TRBV12-3/TRBV12-4 TRBD1 . TGTGCCAGCAGCTCATCAGGGGGCTACACCGGGGAGCTGTTTTTT CASSSSGGYTGELFF
TRBJ1-1 TRBV5-6 . . TGTGCCAGCAGCGCGAGGGGGGGAGGTGAAGCTTTCTTT CASSARGGGEAFF
TRBJ1-6 TRBV5-6 . few TGTGCCAGCAGCGCGCCTGGGTGGGGGACGTATAATTCACCCCTCCACTTT CASSAPGWGTYNSPLHF
TRBJ2-3 TRBV5-1 TRBD1 many TGCGCCAGCAGCTTTTCAGGGGGCGATACGCAGTATTTT CASSFSGGDTQYF
TRBJ2-7 TRBV7-2 . few TGTGCCAGCGCTTTCTCTGGAGACTACGAGCAGTACTTC CASAFSGDYEQYF
TRBJ2-7 TRBV7-2 . . TGTGCCAGCTCAAAAAGCGGAGACTACGAGCAGTACTTC CASSKSGDYEQYF
TRBJ2-1 TRBV20-1 . few TGCAGTGGGAGCAGGGACACTCACTACAATGAGCAGTTCTTC CSGSRDTHYNEQFF
TRBJ1-1 TRBV3-1 . few TGTGCCAGCAGCCAAGAGTTTGGGGGACCCCGGACTGAAGCTTTCTTT CASSQEFGGPRTEAFF